This TCR beta chain was identified during a study of cytomegalovirus exposure and HLA in healthy donors. Notes on the study in general: The study dropped some indistinguishable V segments, TRBV6-2 and TRBV6-3 among them. CMV serostatus was the sole immune exposure data available. By a later analysis, the bulk of CMV-associated TCR beta chains appeared HLA-restricted.

The CDR3 has 16 amino acids. Per the germline V gene, CDR1 is LNHDA and CDR2 is SQIVND (reference sequence). V gave up 3 bases and J gave up 2 bases, with 11 bases separating them. As concerns this clone: Antigen specificity is unknown.

60 Vbeta and 13 Jbeta primers were used in PCR. Sequencing used immunoSEQ multiplex PCR; TCRdb keeps in-frame clones, though not all of them. The table lists roughly 93,000 clones, approximately 83% of them singletons. The sequencing input was PBMCs. This TCR was recovered from a man in his forties in good health and CMV-seronegative. V is TRBV19 and J is TRBJ2-6; the D is unclear. In nucleotides, the CDR3 is TGTGCCAGTAGTATTGGAGAACTGGCTGGGGCCAACGTCCTGACTTTC. Amino acid sequence: CASSIGELAGANVLTF.